This T cell receptor beta chain is drawn from a study of blood T cell repertoires in COVID-19. Overall study context: The cDNA or gDNA used as material had been derived from T cells, B-cell-depleted T cells, or PBMCs.

The CDR3 runs to 17 residues. CDR1 and CDR2 from the germline V gene are MNHEY and SVGEGT. Between the trimmed V and J ends, which lost 0 bases and 0 bases, there was a span of 13 bases. Clones were read by immunoSEQ multiplex PCR, and TCRdb kept only the in-frame ones, dropping some. The sample includes around 260,000 clones, around nine tenths of them seen just once. The V gene is TRBV6-2 or TRBV6-3, the J gene TRBJ2-3, with D possibly being TRBD2 (7 bases). The source of this sequence is a woman aged 40 to 50 who had recovered from COVID-19. Sequencing used peripheral blood. CDR3 in DNA: TGTGCCAGCAGTTACTCAGCAGGGGACTATAGCACAGATACGCAGTATTTT. This translates into CASSYSAGDYSTDTQYF.